This T cell receptor beta chain was obtained from a study of blood T cell repertoires in COVID-19. Whole-study context: Material from acute and convalescent COVID-19 was sourced from the United States, Italy and Spain. PBMCs, B-cell-depleted T cells, or T cells provided the cDNA or gDNA that made up the material.

Authors' analysis steps: The authors estimated nucleated cell counts from reference gene primer amplification. The protocol was immunoSEQ multiplex PCR, while the TCRdb copy is restricted to in-frame clones and leaves out a portion. V and J calls and clone size follow that table, whereas D and trimming were derived from the DNA. The sample records 200,000 to 250,000 clones, 83% being singletons. This clone has just one count. In germline, CDR1 is SGHRS, CDR2 YFSETQ. The length of the CDR3 is 13 residues. V dropped 0 bases and J dropped 6 bases, with 9 bases sitting between them. This rearrangement joins TRBV5-1 to TRBJ1-1; D is unclear. Sequences were obtained from peripheral blood. The clonotype originates from a woman aged 45-60 years with acute or convalescent COVID-19. CDR3 in amino acids: CASSLALLSEAFF. CDR3 DNA: TGCGCCAGCAGCTTGGCCCTCCTATCTGAAGCTTTCTTT.